A single sample is the source of the 16 T cell receptor beta chains below, sequenced in a study of low-dose radiotherapy and immunotherapy resistance in tumors. Time point reported: after trial treatment. Sample treatment: LDRT plus nivolumab, ipilimumab, low-dose cyclophosphamide and aspirin (RACIN trial). TCRs were amplified for 15 to 20 PCR cycles with a constant-region primer and V-primer adapter. TCRdb redid the calling of the reads with MiXCR, one entry per CDR3 protein. This sample carries some 52,000 distinct CDR3 sequences, 33% of them seen once, and the ten largest clones take approximately 8%. The specimen comprised PBMCs, sampled after low-dose radiotherapy plus immunotherapy. These receptors all stem from a male donor with rectosigmoid adenocarcinoma.

On this clonotype: Only one base separates this from a far larger clonotype, so it likely reflects a read error. V is TRBV28 and J is TRBJ1-1; D is uncertain. With 6 bases removed from V and 5 bases from J, the gap between germline ends came to 25 bases. CDR3 length: 17 residues. CDR1 and CDR2 from the germline V gene are MDHEN and SYDVKM. CDR3 nucleotides: TGTGCCAGCAGCTTAAACAGCTGGGTAGGGATTAGTACTGAAGCTTTCTTT. Translation: CASSLNSWVGISTEAFF.

This clonotype was counted a single time. This rearrangement joins TRBV5-4 to TRBJ1-3; maybe TRBD1 (6 bases). The V end lost 3 bases, the J end lost 4 bases, and 11 bases lay between the germline ends. Germline values: CDR1 SGHNT, CDR2 YYREEE (reference sequence). This CDR3 region has 14 residues. The CDR3 loop is CASSSTGLGNTIYF. CDR3 DNA sequence: TGTGCCAGCAGCTCAACAGGGCTCGGAAACACCATATATTTT. The whole variable domain, remainder taken from reference TRBV5-4 and TRBJ1-3, is ETGVTQSPTHLIKTRGQQVTLRCSSQSGHNTVSWYQQALGQGPQFIFQYYREEENGRGNFPPRFSGLQFPNYSSELNVNALELDDSALYLCASSSTGLGNTIYFGEGSWLTVV.

The chain couples TRBV20-1 to TRBJ1-6, with D perhaps TRBD1 (5 bases). Looked up from germline, CDR1 is DFQATT and CDR2 is SNEGSKA (reference sequence). The CDR3 has 13 residues. V dropped 3 bases and J dropped 7 bases, with 10 bases sitting between them. The CDR3 coding sequence is TGCAGTGCTAGGGACAAGGGCAATTCACCCCTCCACTTT. Translation gives CSARDKGNSPLHF.

This clonotype was seen many times. The chain links TRBV14 to TRBJ2-7; TRBD1 agrees at 9 bases. The trim removed 3 bases at V and 5 bases at J, leaving 8 bases unmatched. Germline V CDR1 and CDR2: SGHDN, FVKESK. The length of the CDR3 is 15 residues. DNA of the CDR3: TGTGCCAGCAGCCAGGAAAGGGACAGGGTTAACGAGCAGTACTTC. It is translated as CASSQERDRVNEQYF.

This clonotype was detected ten times or more. V is TRBV12-3 or TRBV12-4 and J is TRBJ2-7; 10 bases fit TRBD1. The CDR3 is 14 residues long. Trimming took 5 bases from V and 4 from J; bases not matched to a gene: 5. CDR3 nucleotides: TGTGCCAGCAGTCAACGGGGACAGGGGTACGAGCAGTACTTC. Translation gives CASSQRGQGYEQYF.

V gene TRBV12-3 or TRBV12-4 combines with J gene TRBJ2-3; D tentatively reads TRBD1 or TRBD2 (6 bases each). This CDR3 spans 15 amino acids. V lost 8 bases and J lost 2, with 17 bases in between. The CDR3 region is CASLRGATVTDTQYF. In DNA, the CDR3 is TGTGCCAGCCTGAGGGGGGCCACTGTCACAGATACGCAGTATTTT.

Comment on this clonotype: One base separates it from a far larger clone, so it is likely a read error. The rearrangement uses TRBV6-1 and TRBJ2-7; D may correspond to TRBD1 or TRBD2 (5 bases each). This CDR3 is built from 14 residues. V lost 10 bases and J lost 9, with 25 bases in between. Germline CDR1 is MNHNS and CDR2 is SASEGT. CDR3 in DNA: TGTGCCATCAGGTCCAGTGGGGACCCCCACGTGCAGTACTTC. Translating gives CAIRSSGDPHVQYF.

The chain carries TRBV5-8 and TRBJ2-7; a possible D gene is TRBD2 (5 bases). Trimming pared 4 bases from V and 3 bases from J, leaving 14 bases between. The CDR3 sequence is 14 residues long. Germline CDR1 reads SGHTS; CDR2 reads YDEGEE. CDR3 nucleotide sequence: TGTGCCAGCAGCCAAGTAGGAGGCGGCTACGAGCAGTACTTC. It yields the protein CASSQVGGGYEQYF.

This clonotype occurred many times. V is TRBV27 and J is TRBJ1-6, with D possibly matching TRBD1 (6 bases). The germline V gene has CDR1 MNHEY and CDR2 SMNVEV (reference sequence). Trimming shortened V by 6 bases and J by 0 bases, and 12 bases separated the two germline ends. CDR3 length: 16 residues. The CDR3 here is CASRVGGSSYNSPLHF. Written as DNA, the CDR3 is TGTGCCAGCAGAGTAGGGGGGAGCTCCTATAATTCACCCCTCCACTTT.

Ten or more counts support this clonotype. In DNA form, the CDR3 reads TGTGCCAGCAGTGATGAAACTAGCGGGGGGGCCCCAGATACGCAGTATTTT. It translates to CASSDETSGGAPDTQYF. The chain is built from TRBV6-4 and TRBJ2-3; 13 bases line up with TRBD2. Germline CDR1 is MRHNA and CDR2 is SNTAGT. The CDR3 runs to 17 residues. Losses at the gene ends were 3 bases for V and 4 bases for J; bases not matched to a gene: 7.

This chain links TRBV6-2 or TRBV6-3 with TRBJ1-1, with 12 nucleotides matching TRBD1. CDR1 and CDR2 (germline): MNHEY, SVGEGT. The J segment lost 6 bases and the V segment lost 2 bases, leaving 13 bases of the junction unmatched. The CDR3 is 18 residues long. CDR3 sequence: CASSYSRDRGQALPEAFF. The DNA for the CDR3 is TGTGCCAGCAGTTACAGTAGGGACAGGGGGCAGGCCCTCCCTGAAGCTTTCTTT.

The sample holds a few counts of this clonotype. The chain carries TRBV5-1 and TRBJ1-2; D gene unclear. CDR1 and CDR2 (germline): SGHRS, YFSETQ. This CDR3 region has 15 residues. Trimming took off 1 base at V and 0 bases at J, with 10 bases between the two ends. CDR3 DNA: TGCGCCAGCAGCTTGAGCCAGAACTCTAACTATGGCTACACCTTC. Translating gives CASSLSQNSNYGYTF.

The chain couples TRBV19 to TRBJ1-2, with 7 bases aligning to TRBD1. Germline lookup yields CDR1 LNHDA and CDR2 SQIVND (reference sequence). Trimming removed 5 bases from V and 5 bases from J; junction bases left unmatched: 8. This CDR3 contains 14 residues. CDR3 DNA: TGTGCCAGTAGTCCCTCGACAGGGAATTATGGCTACACCTTC. Translating it yields CASSPSTGNYGYTF.

This clonotype has a count of ten or more. The V gene is TRBV7-8, the J gene TRBJ2-1, with TRBD2 identical over 9 bases. Germline V gene sequence: CDR1 SGHVS, CDR2 FQNEAQ. The J segment lost 9 bases and the V segment lost 7 bases, leaving 13 bases of the junction unmatched. This CDR3 has 15 amino acids. DNA of the CDR3: TGTGCCAGCAACACCAGAGGGGGACTAGCCTTTGAGCAGTTCTTC. Protein sequence: CASNTRGGLAFEQFF.

As concerns this clonotype: One junction end disagrees with the germline gene, perhaps due to a read error. The chain employs TRBV4-2 and TRBJ2-1; 9 bases agree with TRBD2. CDR3 length: 19 residues. Germline V gene sequence: CDR1 LGHNA, CDR2 YNFKEQ. CDR3 sequence: CARSHEDLAGGQSYNEQFF. The CDR3 region has the DNA TGTGCCCGCAGCCATGAGGATCTGGCGGGGGGGCAGTCCTACAATGAGCAGTTCTTC.

Remarks on this clonotype: A far larger clone is one nucleotide away, so this likely arose from a read error. In nucleotides, the CDR3 is TGCGCCAGCAGCCAACAGTATGAGCAGTACTTC. Translation gives CASSQQYEQYF. The V gene is TRBV4-3, the J gene TRBJ2-7; no reliable D call. CDR1 and CDR2 (germline): LGHNA, YSLEER. Trimming shortened V by 2 bases and J by 7 bases, and 6 bases separated the two germline ends. The CDR3 is 11 residues long.